This section outlines one T cell receptor beta chain sequence together with its context. What it binds is unknown. TCRdb called the reads again in MiXCR, with one record for every CDR3 protein. The data show about 68,000 distinct CDR3 sequences, with 20% to 25% seen just once and around three quarters held by the top ten. The data originate from a study of T cell repertoires in cytomegalovirus infection. Study-level background: Matching HLA type and CMV infection were both indicated by public TCR beta signatures.

Study results and caveats: Based on cumulative public TCR beta family frequency, carriers of CMV plus the relevant HLA were identified. HLA-C-restricted TCR beta clonotypes specific for CMV led the ex vivo response.

The V segment lost 1 base and the J segment 7 bases; nucleotides outside the gene matches: 4. The CDR3 extends over 16 amino acids. Germline V gene data show CDR1 as SGHDN and CDR2 as FVKESK. The sequence was collected from a human donor in good health (CMV status not recorded). Some clones in this sample may be carry-over from other donors' samples. This rearrangement joins TRBV14 to TRBJ2-3, with 14 bases lining up with TRBD2. The sample was PBMCs, sequenced either directly or after in vitro stimulation (not recorded which). The CDR3 sequence: CASSQAGTSGSHTQYF. CDR3 coding DNA: TGTGCCAGCAGCCAAGCCGGGACTAGCGGGAGTCATACGCAGTATTTT. Drawing the rest from reference TRBV14 and TRBJ2-3, the complete variable domain is EAGVTQFPSHSVIEKGQTVTLRCDPISGHDNLYWYRRVMGKEIKFLLHFVKESKQDESGMPNNRFLAERTGGTYSTLKVQPAELEDSGVYFCASSQAGTSGSHTQYFGPGTRLTVL.